The 21 T cell receptor beta chains below were found in one sample sequenced in a study of cytomegalovirus exposure and HLA in healthy donors (dated by TCRdb to about 2017). Libraries came from the immunoSEQ multiplex PCR assay. For the multiplex PCR, a mixture combining 60 forward primers for TCR Vbeta segments and 13 reverse primers for TCR Jbeta segments was used. The immuneACCESS repertoire file appears here via TCRdb, limited to in-frame rearrangements. These files lack a portion of the clones; in checked studies, under half of the deficit traces to unresolved V genes, and the cause of the others is not known. This sample gives 180,000 or so clones in total; roughly 10% of them show up just once. Over 1% of the sample lies in the top ten. The specimen sequenced was PBMCs. These TCRs come from a woman in her thirties in good health and CMV-seropositive.

The sample holds a few counts of this clone. DNA for the CDR3: TGTGCCTGGAGTCCTTCCTACGAGCAGTACTTC. It is translated as CAWSPSYEQYF. The J gene is TRBJ2-7, the V gene TRBV30; D is ambiguous. This CDR3 region has 11 residues. Looked up from germline, CDR1 is GTSNPN and CDR2 is SVGIG (reference sequence). The V end lost 2 bases, the J end lost 1 base, and 3 bases lay between the germline ends.

This sequence joins TRBV5-4 and TRBJ1-1; TRBD1 is a possible D gene (5 bases). Germline loops: CDR1 SGHNT, CDR2 YYREEE (reference sequence). The CDR3 is 14 amino acids. V was shortened by 6 bases and J by 1 base, with 13 bases between the two germline ends. CDR3 in amino acids: CASTAGGGNTEAFF. The CDR3 DNA is TGTGCCAGCACGGCCGGGGGGGGGAACACTGAAGCTTTCTTT.

This chain connects TRBV19 to TRBJ2-7; D is uncertain. The CDR3 extends over 13 amino acids. Germline V gene data show CDR1 as LNHDA and CDR2 as SQIVND (reference sequence). V lost 3 bases and J lost 5, with 11 bases in between. The CDR3 spells CASSISDSNEQYF. CDR3 DNA sequence: TGTGCCAGTAGTATCTCAGATTCCAACGAGCAGTACTTC.

This clone occurred a few times. In DNA form, the CDR3 reads TGTGCCAGCAGTGAAGCGCTTCGAGGGGGGACTAGAGGCAATGAGCAGTTCTTC. It is translated as CASSEALRGGTRGNEQFF. The chain joins TRBV2 to TRBJ2-1; 8 nucleotides match TRBD2. The trim removed 0 bases at V and 6 bases at J, leaving 13 bases unmatched. The CDR3 length is 18 residues. The germline CDR1 and CDR2 sequences are SNHLY and FYNNEI.

This chain connects TRBV21-1 to TRBJ2-7; the D call in the table, TRBD1, was not verified against the DNA. TRBV21-1 is described as a pseudogene. The CDR3 has 13 residues. The DNA of the CDR3 is TGTGCCAGCACCCCGGCCAGGGTCTACGAGCAGTACTTC. Its protein is CASTPARVYEQYF.

The chain joins TRBV7-2 to TRBJ1-2; weak D call: TRBD1 (6 bases). Trimming removed 5 bases from V and 2 bases from J, with 9 bases in between. The length of the CDR3 is 13 residues. From germline, CDR1 is SGHTA and CDR2 FQGNSA. The DNA of the CDR3 is TGTGCCAGCAGCCTTCAGGGGAACTATGGCTACACCTTC. It specifies CASSLQGNYGYTF.

This clone has just a few counts. DNA of the CDR3: TGTGCCAGCAGTACCCGGGACAATACAGATACGCAGTATTTT. Protein sequence: CASSTRDNTDTQYF. This chain joins TRBV27 and TRBJ2-3, with D possibly being TRBD1 (6 bases). Trimming left V 5 bases short and J 3 bases short, with 12 bases between. The V gene's germline CDR1 is MNHEY and CDR2 SMNVEV (reference sequence). This CDR3 is built from 14 residues.

This clone showed up just a few times. This chain links TRBV2 with TRBJ2-7; D perhaps matches TRBD2 (5 bases). Germline CDR1 is SNHLY and CDR2 is FYNNEI. This CDR3 contains 14 residues. Trimming removed 7 bases at V and 5 bases at J, with 18 bases between. In nucleotides, the CDR3 is TGTGCCAGCACTGTCCCGGGAAGGTTGGACGAGCAGTACTTC. Residues: CASTVPGRLDEQYF.

The chain carries TRBV18 and TRBJ2-5, with TRBD1 matching over 11 bases. This CDR3 has 14 residues. The V segment lost 4 bases and the J segment 3 bases; nucleotides outside the gene matches: 1. Germline CDR1 reads KGHSH; CDR2 reads LQKENI. CDR3 amino acids: CASSRTGGEETQYF. CDR3 nucleotides: TGTGCCAGCTCACGGACAGGGGGCGAAGAGACCCAGTACTTC.

V and J are TRBV19 and TRBJ2-5, with TRBD1 matching over 10 bases. V lost 6 bases to trimming and J lost 5 bases; unmatched junction nucleotides: 3. CDR3 length: 13 amino acids. Germline loops: CDR1 LNHDA, CDR2 SQIVND (reference sequence). The chain's CDR3 is CASRDRGSETQYF. The CDR3 nucleotides read TGTGCCAGTAGGGACAGGGGGTCTGAGACCCAGTACTTC.

This clone was picked up a small number of times. V is TRBV21-1 and J is TRBJ1-2; TRBD1, the table's D call, lacks a check against the DNA. TRBV21-1 is a documented pseudogene. This CDR3 has 16 amino acids. DNA of the CDR3: TGTGCCAGCAGCAAAGCGCGAGGACAGGCCCACTATGGCTACACCTTC. It encodes CASSKARGQAHYGYTF.

This clone appeared a few times. The chain links TRBV30 to TRBJ1-3; D is ambiguous. Germline values: CDR1 GTSNPN, CDR2 SVGIG (reference sequence). V shed 0 bases and J shed 4 bases, with 7 bases lying between them. CDR3 size: 13 residues. CDR3 coding DNA: TGTGCCTGGAGTGTGGGAGGAGGAAACACCATATATTTT. This sequence encodes CAWSVGGGNTIYF.

The J gene is TRBJ2-1, the V gene TRBV7-9, with 8 bases matching TRBD2. Looked up from germline, CDR1 is SEHNR and CDR2 is FQNEAQ (reference sequence). V gave up 5 bases and J gave up 7 bases; unmatched junction bases: 10. The CDR3 sequence is 15 residues long. The CDR3 nucleotides read TGTGCCAGCAGCCCCGGGACTAGGCGTGAAAATGAGCAGTTCTTC. Translation: CASSPGTRRENEQFF.

The CDR3 nucleotides read TGTGCCACCAGCAGAGATCGCGGAGGAAGCGGTTGGGGCTACACCTTC. It translates to CATSRDRGGSGWGYTF. J is TRBJ1-2 and V is TRBV15; D is uncertain. CDR1 is LNHNV, CDR2 YYDKDF, per germline (reference sequence). Trimming pared 0 bases from V and 8 bases from J, leaving 19 bases between. The CDR3 sequence is 16 residues long. The whole variable domain, remainder taken from reference TRBV15 and TRBJ1-2, is DAMVIQNPRYQVTQFGKPVTLSCSQTLNHNVMYWYQQKSSQAPKLLFHYYDKDFNNEADTPDNFQSRRPNTSFCFLDIRSPGLGDTAMYLCATSRDRGGSGWGYTFGSGTRLTVV.

This clone was recorded a few times. The chain links TRBV5-1 to TRBJ2-5; perhaps TRBD1 as D (6 bases). From germline, CDR1 is SGHRS and CDR2 YFSETQ. V was shortened by 4 bases and J by 3 bases, with 16 bases between the two germline ends. The CDR3 totals 15 residues. For the CDR3, the DNA is TGCGCCAGCAGCCTACAGGGCCTGCCTGAAGAGACCCAGTACTTC. Its protein is CASSLQGLPEETQYF.

There are a few counts of this clone. The chain combines TRBV6-5 with TRBJ1-5; D ambiguous. The CDR3 runs to 13 residues. The V gene's germline CDR1 is MNHEY and CDR2 SVGAGI. The V end was cut by 6 bases, the J end by 7 bases, with 13 bases between. CDR3 loop: CASRTTGKQPQHF. The DNA of the CDR3 is TGTGCCAGCAGGACGACGGGGAAGCAGCCCCAGCATTTT.

There are a few counts of this clone. This chain links TRBV7-2 with TRBJ2-4; 13 nucleotides match TRBD2. Per the germline V gene, CDR1 is SGHTA and CDR2 is FQGNSA. V dropped 5 bases and J dropped 1; count of bases not matched to a gene: 8. CDR3 length: 18 residues. CDR3 residues: CASSPPGLAGPAKNIQYF. DNA for the CDR3: TGTGCCAGCAGCCCGCCGGGACTAGCGGGACCGGCCAAAAACATTCAGTACTTC.

The chain combines TRBV5-6 with TRBJ1-2; weak D call: TRBD1 (6 bases). The CDR3 totals 14 residues. V lost 2 bases to trimming and J lost 3 bases, with 11 bases between them. Germline V gene sequence: CDR1 SGHDT, CDR2 YYEEEE. The CDR3 DNA sequence: TGTGCCAGCAGCTTACCAGGGGCGTACTATGGCTACACCTTC. Protein: CASSLPGAYYGYTF.

The chain combines TRBV2 with TRBJ1-2, with D possibly matching TRBD1 (5 bases). This CDR3 comprises 14 residues. CDR1 is SNHLY and CDR2 is FYNNEI in the germline V gene. V was trimmed by 5 bases and J by 8 bases, leaving 18 bases between them. The CDR3 DNA is TGTGCCAGCAGTCCCCCCGGGCGGGGGGAAGGCTACACCTTC. Amino acids: CASSPPGRGEGYTF.

This chain uses TRBV6-5 with TRBJ1-4, with 7 bases aligning to TRBD1. The V segment lost 6 bases and the J segment 7 bases; nucleotides outside the gene matches: 11. CDR1 MNHEY and CDR2 SVGAGI come from the germline V gene. CDR3 length: 15 residues. The CDR3 loop is CASSRQGNKGEKLFF. CDR3 bases: TGTGCCAGCAGCCGACAGGGAAATAAGGGTGAAAAACTGTTTTTT.

This clone was observed a handful of times. This chain connects TRBV7-9 to TRBJ2-3; 11 bases map to TRBD2. Unmatched junction bases numbered 6, after V lost 1 base and J lost 3 bases. From germline, CDR1 is SEHNR and CDR2 FQNEAQ (reference sequence). The CDR3 loop spans 17 amino acids. The CDR3 loop is CASSLDSGRASTDTQYF. CDR3 bases: TGTGCCAGCAGCTTAGATAGCGGGAGGGCCTCGACAGATACGCAGTATTTT.